The 23 T cell receptor beta chains given below trace back to one sample, sequenced in a study of T cell repertoires in cytomegalovirus infection. TCRdb fed the reads into MiXCR, producing one record per CDR3 protein. Here the sample spans some 300,000 distinct CDR3 sequences, roughly an eighth being singletons. Sequencing was done on a sample of PBMCs. The receptors originated from a human donor in good health (CMV status not recorded). Some clones in this sample may be carry-over from other donors' samples.

This clonotype was detected a few times. The chain links TRBV7-9 to TRBJ2-7, with D perhaps TRBD1 (5 bases). Germline CDR1 SEHNR, CDR2 FQNEAQ (reference sequence). V lost 3 bases and J 0 bases, leaving 12 bases between the germline ends. There are 15 residues in the CDR3. The CDR3 bases are TGTGCCAGCAGCTTCACAGGAACCAGCTCCTACGAGCAGTACTTC. Translation: CASSFTGTSSYEQYF.

This clonotype has at least ten counts. V is TRBV7-8 and J is TRBJ1-1; unclear D gene. This CDR3 contains 15 residues. CDR1 and CDR2 from the germline V gene are SGHVS and FQNEAQ. V gave up 1 base and J gave up 4 bases, with 13 bases separating them. The CDR3 protein is CASSLDSPGGTEAFF. For the CDR3, the DNA is TGTGCCAGCAGCTTAGACTCACCCGGTGGCACTGAAGCTTTCTTT. Supplemented by reference TRBV7-8 and TRBJ1-1, the full variable domain reads GAGVSQSPRYKVAKRGQDVALRCDPISGHVSLFWYQQALGQGPEFLTYFQNEAQLDKSGLPSDRFFAERPEGSVSTLKIQRTQQEDSAVYLCASSLDSPGGTEAFFGQGTRLTVV.

This clonotype has ten or more counts. V usage is TRBV7-2 and J usage is TRBJ2-2, with TRBD2 matching 9 bases. Germline CDR1 SGHTA, CDR2 FQGNSA. V dropped 11 bases and J dropped 4; count of bases not matched to a gene: 11. This CDR3 comprises 15 residues. In DNA form, the CDR3 reads TGTGCCGTAGCGGGAGTCCCCAATCCCACCGGGGAGCTGTTTTTT. Translated: CAVAGVPNPTGELFF.

This clonotype came up many times. The chain employs TRBV7-6 and TRBJ2-1, with 7 bases that match TRBD1. This CDR3 has 14 residues. The germline V gene encodes CDR1 SGHVS and CDR2 FNYEAQ. The trim removed 0 bases at V and 7 bases at J, leaving 3 bases unmatched. CDR3 sequence reads: CASSLAPGGNEQFF. The CDR3, as DNA: TGTGCCAGCAGCTTAGCTCCAGGGGGTAATGAGCAGTTCTTC.

The sample holds a few counts of this clonotype. The chain has TRBV12-3 or TRBV12-4 and TRBJ1-1, with 9 nucleotides matching TRBD1. V shed 6 bases, J shed 5 bases, and the junction held 7 bases outside the gene matches. This CDR3 comprises 14 residues. The CDR3 DNA reads TGTGCCAGCAGGGGACAGGGTATAGGGACTGAAGCTTTCTTT. The encoded protein is CASRGQGIGTEAFF.

The gene calls are TRBV29-1 and TRBJ2-7; D remains ambiguous. Germline V lookup: CDR1 SQVTM, CDR2 ANQGSEA. V was shortened by 4 bases and J by 1 base, with 14 bases between the two germline ends. The length of the CDR3 is 14 residues. The CDR3 loop is CSVVTPRESYEQYF. The CDR3 coding sequence is TGCAGCGTTGTCACCCCCAGAGAGTCCTACGAGCAGTACTTC.

This clonotype has a count of ten or more. The chain joins TRBV10-3 to TRBJ1-6; D perhaps matches TRBD1 (6 bases). CDR3 length equals 14 residues. V lost 3 bases to trimming and J lost 5 bases, with 8 bases between them. Germline assignment: CDR1 ENHRY and CDR2 SYGVKD. CDR3 DNA sequence: TGTGCCATCAGTGAAAACAGGGATAATTCACCCCTCCACTTT. This codes for CAISENRDNSPLHF.

The table lists this clonotype with a few counts. The rearrangement links TRBV20-1 to TRBJ2-1; TRBD2 agrees at 7 bases. The V gene end was trimmed by 6 bases and the J gene end by 0 bases; junction bases not matched to a gene: 5. CDR1 is DFQATT, CDR2 SNEGSKA, per germline (reference sequence). The CDR3 has 14 residues. CDR3 nucleotide sequence: TGCAGTGCGCCGGGGGAGGGCTCCTACAATGAGCAGTTCTTC. Amino acids: CSAPGEGSYNEQFF.

V and J are TRBV29-1 and TRBJ2-1; TRBD2 might be the D (5 bases). The CDR3 consists of 13 residues. From germline, CDR1 is SQVTM and CDR2 ANQGSEA. V lost 5 bases to trimming and J lost 2 bases, with 10 bases between them. Here the CDR3 DNA reads TGCAGCGTTCTGGGAGAAGCCTACAATGAGCAGTTCTTC. This translates into CSVLGEAYNEQFF.

This clonotype has ten or more counts. The V call is TRBV28, the J call TRBJ1-2; tentatively, D is TRBD1 (5 bases). The CDR3 runs 15 residues. Germline CDR1 reads MDHEN; CDR2 reads SYDVKM. The V and J ends lost 6 bases and 2 bases respectively, with 16 bases between them. CDR3 coding DNA: TGTGCCAGCAGGCGAGGGGCGGGAACCAACTATGGCTACACCTTC. This codes for CASRRGAGTNYGYTF.

This clonotype was counted many times. This rearrangement joins TRBV7-6 to TRBJ2-5, with 8 bases lining up with TRBD1. The V and J ends lost 1 base and 5 bases, in that order; junction bases with no gene match: 6. Germline loops: CDR1 SGHVS, CDR2 FNYEAQ. This CDR3 comprises 15 residues. For the CDR3, the DNA is TGTGCCAGCAGCTTAGGAACAGGGGGAAGGGAGACCCAGTACTTC. Translation gives CASSLGTGGRETQYF.

The chain joins TRBV12-5 to TRBJ2-2; 7 bases are shared with TRBD2. CDR3 length: 18 residues. Germline CDR1 LGHNT, CDR2 FRNRAP. Germline trimming cut 5 bases from V and 3 bases from J; bases unmatched to any gene: 15. The chain's CDR3 is CASGPRLAAPTHTGELFF. The CDR3 region has the DNA TGTGCTAGTGGTCCGAGACTAGCCGCACCTACCCACACCGGGGAGCTGTTTTTT.

This chain links TRBV20-1 with TRBJ2-2, with 9 bases identical to TRBD2. The junction had 10 bases not matched to a gene; V was cut back by 3 bases and J by 5 bases. Per germline, CDR1 DFQATT and CDR2 SNEGSKA (reference sequence). This CDR3 is 16 amino acids long. The CDR3 region is CSARLRGLAGTGELFF. The CDR3 DNA reads as TGCAGTGCTAGGTTGCGGGGACTAGCTGGTACCGGGGAGCTGTTTTTT.

The chain joins TRBV20-1 to TRBJ2-7, with 13 bases matching TRBD2. Germline-derived CDR1 and CDR2 are DFQATT and SNEGSKA (reference sequence). V gave up 3 bases and J gave up 6 bases; unmatched junction bases: 5. CDR3 length: 14 amino acids. CDR3 region: CSAREGLAGSEQYF. The CDR3, as DNA: TGCAGTGCTAGGGAGGGACTAGCGGGGTCCGAGCAGTACTTC.

The chain is built from TRBV29-1 and TRBJ2-1; D call uncertain. The V gene lost 3 bases and the J gene lost 0 bases, with 0 bases spanning the gap. CDR1 is SQVTM and CDR2 is ANQGSEA in the germline V gene. This CDR3 contains 11 residues. The CDR3 nucleotides are TGCAGCGTTGACTCCTACAATGAGCAGTTCTTC. Its translation is CSVDSYNEQFF.

This clonotype was seen repeatedly, ten times or more. The chain recombines TRBV7-8 with TRBJ2-1; 11 bases match TRBD2. With 6 bases clipped from V and 0 bases from J, the junction kept 7 bases outside the gene matches. This CDR3 is 17 amino acids long. Germline V lookup: CDR1 SGHVS, CDR2 FQNEAQ. CDR3 DNA: TGTGCCAGCAGAACTAGCGGGGGCTTTAGCTCCTACAATGAGCAGTTCTTC. Translated: CASRTSGGFSSYNEQFF.

In its sample, this clonotype was seen a few times. The chain is built from TRBV7-9 and TRBJ2-2; 9 bases match TRBD1. This CDR3 has 17 residues. Per germline, CDR1 SEHNR and CDR2 FQNEAQ (reference sequence). V lost 3 bases to trimming and J lost 5 bases; unmatched junction nucleotides: 10. This CDR3 is CASSLPLTGGGTGELFF. The DNA for the CDR3 is TGTGCCAGCAGCTTGCCCCTGACAGGGGGTGGGACCGGGGAGCTGTTTTTT.

This clonotype was observed at least ten times. The chain is built from TRBV28 and TRBJ2-6; D may be TRBD1 (6 bases). Trimming cost V 6 bases and J 0 bases, with 9 bases left between them. This CDR3 has 15 amino acids. Germline V gives CDR1 MDHEN, CDR2 SYDVKM. The CDR3 reads CASSLGGSGANVLTF. Here the CDR3 DNA reads TGTGCCAGCAGCCTAGGGGGCTCTGGGGCCAACGTCCTGACTTTC.

In its sample, this clonotype was seen a few times. This chain uses TRBV5-1 with TRBJ2-5; D unclear. V lost 7 bases and J 2 bases, leaving 18 bases between the germline ends. Germline V gives CDR1 SGHRS, CDR2 YFSETQ. The CDR3 length is 15 residues. CDR3 residues: CASCGFAPLQETQYF. The CDR3 DNA reads TGCGCCAGCTGTGGTTTCGCTCCATTACAAGAGACCCAGTACTTC.

This clonotype was counted at least ten times. The chain couples TRBV7-9 to TRBJ2-4; D not certain. V lost 6 bases to trimming and J lost 7 bases, with 19 bases between them. The length of the CDR3 is 15 residues. Germline CDR1 reads SEHNR; CDR2 reads FQNEAQ (reference sequence). CDR3 bases: TGTGCCAGCAGTTTGGCCGGGTCTCCCAGGAACATTCAGTACTTC. Encoded protein: CASSLAGSPRNIQYF.

The gene calls are TRBV29-1 and TRBJ2-7; D call uncertain. The CDR3 sequence is 12 residues long. Trimming left V 1 base short and J 3 bases short, with 7 bases between. Germline loops: CDR1 SQVTM, CDR2 ANQGSEA. DNA of the CDR3: TGCAGCGTTGAAGCTCGAGGCTACGAGCAGTACTTC. Protein product: CSVEARGYEQYF.

This clonotype came up many times. The CDR3 here is CASSHLAGEETQYF. The DNA for the CDR3 is TGTGCCAGCAGTCACTTGGCGGGAGAAGAGACCCAGTACTTC. V gene TRBV27 combines with J gene TRBJ2-5, with 7 bases that match TRBD2. V dropped 5 bases and J dropped 3; count of bases not matched to a gene: 6. Germline values: CDR1 MNHEY, CDR2 SMNVEV (reference sequence). The CDR3 is made up of 14 amino acids.

This clonotype was seen repeatedly, ten times or more. This chain links TRBV29-1 with TRBJ2-1, with a possible D match to TRBD2 (5 bases). The CDR3 covers 15 residues. V shed 2 bases and J shed 8 bases, with 19 bases lying between them. CDR1 is SQVTM, CDR2 ANQGSEA, per germline. The DNA for the CDR3 is TGCAGCGTTGAACCCGCCCTAGCAGCATTGGATGAGCAGTTCTTC. This gives the protein CSVEPALAALDEQFF.